Listed below are T cell receptor beta chains from one sample, sequenced in a study of T-cell memory formation after mild COVID-19. One entry per CDR3 protein results from TCRdb running MiXCR on the 5' RACE reads. Among some 350,000 distinct CDR3 sequences listed, about an eighth were seen once. Input material: PBMCs or a T cell subset sorted from them (not recorded which). These receptors were obtained from a man younger than 30 who had mild COVID-19 (a few samples of this study predate the infection). Cell type and time point are not known. Each CDR3 is given with its conserved first and last residue. The D gene is left open where the match is weak. Size values are once, few and many counts, or a class for expanded clones, and some rows have none.

V gene: TRBV2
D gene: TRBD2
J gene: TRBJ2-3
clone size: .
CDR3 protein: CASRKLAGGPTDTQYF
CDR3 DNA: TGTGCCAGCAGAAAACTAGCGGGGGGGCCTACAGATACGCAGTATTTT

V gene: TRBV5-1
D gene: .
J gene: TRBJ1-1
clone size: .
CDR3 protein: CASSLGAITPSEAFF
CDR3 DNA: TGCGCCAGCAGCTTGGGGGCGATAACGCCCTCTGAAGCTTTCTTT

V gene: TRBV15
D gene: .
J gene: TRBJ1-4
clone size: .
CDR3 protein: CATSRAREKLFF
CDR3 DNA: TGTGCCACCAGCAGAGCACGGGAAAAACTGTTTTTT

V gene: TRBV3-1
D gene: TRBD1
J gene: TRBJ2-5
clone size: .
CDR3 protein: CASSSGVQGVGQYF
CDR3 DNA: TGTGCCAGCAGCTCAGGAGTGCAGGGGGTGGGCCAGTACTTC

V gene: TRBV20-1
D gene: TRBD2
J gene: TRBJ2-7
clone size: many
CDR3 protein: CSAEQGAGDEQYF
CDR3 DNA: TGCAGTGCAGAGCAGGGAGCGGGAGACGAGCAGTACTTC

V gene: TRBV7-9
D gene: TRBD1
J gene: TRBJ1-1
clone size: .
CDR3 protein: CASSLPRDRGGTEAFF
CDR3 DNA: TGTGCCAGCAGCCTTCCTCGGGACAGGGGGGGAACTGAAGCTTTCTTT

V gene: TRBV20-1
D gene: TRBD2
J gene: TRBJ2-7
clone size: .
CDR3 protein: CSAASLAGVLHEQYF
CDR3 DNA: TGCAGTGCTGCCTCACTAGCGGGAGTACTCCACGAGCAGTACTTC

V gene: TRBV9
D gene: .
J gene: TRBJ1-5
clone size: few
CDR3 protein: CASSVSGTGDQPQHF
CDR3 DNA: TGTGCCAGCAGCGTATCAGGGACTGGGGATCAGCCCCAGCATTTT

V gene: TRBV5-4
D gene: .
J gene: TRBJ1-2
clone size: .
CDR3 protein: CASSLEERGYTF
CDR3 DNA: TGTGCCAGCAGCTTGGAGGAACGCGGCTACACCTTC

V gene: TRBV6-6
D gene: .
J gene: TRBJ1-4
clone size: few
CDR3 protein: CASSGGGNEKLFF
CDR3 DNA: TGTGCCAGCAGCGGGGGAGGTAATGAAAAACTGTTTTTT

V gene: TRBV3-1
D gene: .
J gene: TRBJ1-2
clone size: .
CDR3 protein: CASSQEPTAVYGYTF
CDR3 DNA: TGTGCCAGCAGCCAAGAGCCGACAGCCGTCTATGGCTACACCTTC

V gene: TRBV12-3/TRBV12-4
D gene: .
J gene: TRBJ1-2
clone size: few
CDR3 protein: CASSAEYGYTF
CDR3 DNA: TGTGCCAGCAGTGCCGAGTATGGCTACACCTTC

V gene: TRBV7-9
D gene: .
J gene: TRBJ1-1
clone size: many
CDR3 protein: CASSLAVPWNTEAFF
CDR3 DNA: TGTGCCAGCAGCTTAGCAGTTCCCTGGAACACTGAAGCTTTCTTT